These 5 T cell receptor beta chains share one sample of origin, sequenced in a study of technical replicates of blood from a handful of donors. Profiled with immunoSEQ multiplex PCR; TCRdb holds only in-frame clones, not every one. The data hold about 61,000 clones, with around 87% observed a single time. The sample consisted of PBMCs. These receptors all come from a human donor in good health. Some clones in this sample may be carry-over from other donors' samples.

The chain joins TRBV5-1 to TRBJ2-1, with D hard to call. V was cut by 0 bases and J by 0 bases, with 7 bases left in between. Germline lookup yields CDR1 SGHRS and CDR2 YFSETQ. This CDR3 is built from 15 residues. This chain's CDR3 is CASSLDPGSYNEQFF. The CDR3 DNA follows: TGCGCCAGCAGCTTGGACCCAGGCTCCTACAATGAGCAGTTCTTC.

The table lists this clone with a count of one. The chain has TRBV25-1 and TRBJ2-1; the match to TRBD1 covers 8 bases. The V gene's germline CDR1 is MGHDK and CDR2 SYGVNS. CDR3 size: 10 residues. V lost 10 bases and J lost 16; bases outside the gene matches: 9. For the CDR3, the DNA is TGTGCCACCCTACAGGGGGATCAATTCTTC. This encodes CATLQGDQFF. Full variable domain (rest looked up from reference TRBV25-1 and TRBJ2-1): EADIYQTPRYLVIGTGKKITLECSQTMGHDKMYWYQQDPGMELHLIHYSYGVNSTEKGDLSSESTVSRIRTEHFPLTLESARPSHTSQYLCATLQGDQFFGPGTRLTVL.

This clone was seen only a few times. This chain uses TRBV7-8 with TRBJ2-5; TRBD2 agrees at 10 bases. Germline V gene sequence: CDR1 SGHVS, CDR2 FQNEAQ. The CDR3 totals 18 residues. V gave up 2 bases and J gave up 5 bases; unmatched junction bases: 14. The CDR3 DNA is TGTGCCAGCAGCTTAAGGATCCTTGTTAGCGGGGGGATGGAGACCCAGTACTTC. Amino acids: CASSLRILVSGGMETQYF.

The chain employs TRBV2 and TRBJ2-7, with TRBD2 identical over 10 bases. Germline trimming cut 4 bases from V and 6 bases from J; bases unmatched to any gene: 12. The CDR3 totals 16 residues. Germline values: CDR1 SNHLY, CDR2 FYNNEI. CDR3 bases: TGTGCCAGCAGTGGCCTGGAGGTCCAGCGGGAGGGCGAGCAGTACTTC. This gives the protein CASSGLEVQREGEQYF.

The chain employs TRBV5-4 and TRBJ2-7; 9 bases fit TRBD1. Losses at the gene ends were 4 bases for V and 4 bases for J; bases not matched to a gene: 6. This CDR3 comprises 14 residues. Germline V CDR1 and CDR2: SGHNT, YYREEE (reference sequence). CDR3 sequence: CASSRDRVFYEQYF. In DNA form, the CDR3 reads TGTGCCAGCAGCCGGGACAGGGTTTTTTACGAGCAGTACTTC.